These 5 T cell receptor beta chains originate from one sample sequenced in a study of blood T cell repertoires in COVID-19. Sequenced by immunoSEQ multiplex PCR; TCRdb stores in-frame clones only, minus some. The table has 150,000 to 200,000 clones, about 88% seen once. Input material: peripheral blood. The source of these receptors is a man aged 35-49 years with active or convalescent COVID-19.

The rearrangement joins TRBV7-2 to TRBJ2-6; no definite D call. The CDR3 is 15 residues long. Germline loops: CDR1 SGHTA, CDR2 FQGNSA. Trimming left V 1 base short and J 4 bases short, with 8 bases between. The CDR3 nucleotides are TGTGCCAGCAGCTTAGGCGGTTCCGGGGCCAACGTCCTGACTTTC. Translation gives CASSLGGSGANVLTF.

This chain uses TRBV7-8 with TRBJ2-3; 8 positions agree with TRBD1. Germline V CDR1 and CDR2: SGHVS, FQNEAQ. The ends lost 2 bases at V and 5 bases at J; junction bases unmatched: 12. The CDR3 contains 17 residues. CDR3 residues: CASSLNIQGAWKDTQYF. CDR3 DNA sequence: TGTGCCAGCAGCTTAAATATCCAGGGGGCATGGAAAGATACGCAGTATTTT.

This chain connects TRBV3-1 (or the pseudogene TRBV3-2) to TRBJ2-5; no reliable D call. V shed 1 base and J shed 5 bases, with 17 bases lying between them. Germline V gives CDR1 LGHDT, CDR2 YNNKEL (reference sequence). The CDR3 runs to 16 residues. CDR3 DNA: TGTGCCAGCAGCCAAGGACGAGGCACGAGGTGGGAGACCCAGTACTTC. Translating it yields CASSQGRGTRWETQYF.

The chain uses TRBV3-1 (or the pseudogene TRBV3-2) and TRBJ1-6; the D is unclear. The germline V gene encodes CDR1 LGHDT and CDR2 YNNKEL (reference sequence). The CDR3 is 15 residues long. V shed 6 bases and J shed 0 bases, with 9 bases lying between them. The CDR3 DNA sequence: TGTGCCAGCAGGGCGGGTCTCTCCTATAATTCACCCCTCCACTTT. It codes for CASRAGLSYNSPLHF.

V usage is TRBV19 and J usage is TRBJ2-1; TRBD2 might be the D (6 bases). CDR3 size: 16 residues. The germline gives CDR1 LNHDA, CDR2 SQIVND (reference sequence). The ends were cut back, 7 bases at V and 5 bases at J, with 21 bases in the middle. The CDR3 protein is CASNPRGGTSNNEQFF. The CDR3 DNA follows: TGTGCCAGTAATCCCCGGGGCGGGACGTCCAACAATGAGCAGTTCTTC.